This TCR beta chain came from a study of blood T cell repertoires in COVID-19 (dated by TCRdb to 2019 to 2021). Notes on the research overall: Samples covering the acute and convalescent phases of COVID-19 were provided by collaborators in the United States, Italy and Spain. The samples were drawn from two sources: the first 160 participants of the ongoing ImmuneRACE study, and 1,000 to 1,500 subjects contributed by 6 global collaborators. A freely available public database, intended as a resource for researchers studying the immune response to SARS-CoV-2, is where the repertoires were released. Where available, HLA class I and class II types were obtained from metadata supplied by the sample provider rather than from assay-based typing. Subjects who had been exposed to COVID-19, were actively infected with it, or had recovered from it provided the deeply sampled blood TCRbeta repertoires that made up the dataset. The sample metadata nearly always contained a de-identified subject ID, COVID-19 status, age in years and sex. The prospective study material was composed of cDNA or gDNA derived from T cells, B-cell-depleted T cells, or PBMCs. Overall results and qualifications from the work: How much clinical and demographic metadata was included differed by source and by participant, and the metadata was provided uncurated.

For this clone: The specificity of this receptor is unknown. Within one base of it there is no much larger clone, and no base qualities were kept.

In the prospective study, participants were roughly 18 to 95 years old, resided in about two dozen geographic areas of the United States, and were enrolled through a virtual design. Cohort assignment in the prospective study relied on participant-reported clinical history from a screening survey and a study questionnaire. ImmuneRACE Cohort 3 recovered participants were defined by two consecutive negative NP/OP PCR tests, healthcare professional clearance, or symptom resolution. Each participant in the prospective study had whole blood, serum and a nasopharyngeal or oropharyngeal swab collected by mobile phlebotomists. Participants in the prospective study had the option to provide additional blood draws and questionnaires over a 2-month period. Before DNA extraction, prospective study blood samples were shipped either frozen or at room temperature. The immunoSEQ Assay, a bias-controlled multiplex PCR, was used to amplify TCRbeta CDR3 regions from genomic DNA. On the authors' methods: Nucleated cell counts per sample were estimated from amplification of reference gene primers within the assay. To quantify the absolute abundance of each unique TCRbeta CDR3 rearrangement, sequence reads were collapsed and filtered. For each sample, productive Simpson clonality was calculated by taking the square root of Simpson's diversity index across productive rearrangements. TCRdb took this table from immuneACCESS and kept in-frame rearrangements with V and J called. Such tables lack part of the clones; where checked against another copy, unresolved V genes explain under half of the gap, and the rest is unexplained. V and J calls and clone size follow that table, whereas D and trimming were derived from the DNA. The sample table contains approximately 170,000 clones; only one count was recorded for 84% of them. Around 3.5% of the sample is taken by the ten largest.

This TCR was sampled from a woman between 25 and 40 years old who had recovered from COVID-19. Sequenced input: PBMCs or T cells enriched from blood (not recorded which).

The CDR3 reads CASTSLAVNEQFF. The nucleotide sequence is TGTGCCAGCACCAGCTTAGCGGTGAATGAGCAGTTCTTC. In this chain, TRBV3-1 (or the pseudogene TRBV3-2) is recombined with TRBJ2-1; D gene: possibly TRBD2, on 6 matching bases. The CDR3, from cysteine to phenylalanine, totals 13 residues. Only the CDR3 region is kept as DNA, spanning 39 bases read in frame from base 1. Trimming at the junction amounts to 7 bases on V and 7 bases on J, and the germline ends lie 14 bases apart. CDR1 and CDR2 are read off the germline V gene (reference sequence) as LGHDT and YNNKEL.